One sample yielded the 10 T cell receptor beta chains listed below, sequenced in a study of control samples from healthy donors and cancer patients. The assay was immunoSEQ multiplex PCR, and TCRdb's table has in-frame clones only and misses some. This table has about 77,000 clones, around 94% appearing once. The sample comprised blood. All receptors come from a woman aged 55-70 years in good health.

The CDR3 sequence: CASSGSDGETQYF. CDR3 bases: TGTGCCAGCAGCGGCTCTGACGGAGAGACCCAGTACTTC. The chain uses TRBV7-3 and TRBJ2-5; unclear D gene. The CDR3 totals 13 residues. Germline lookup yields CDR1 SGHTA and CDR2 FQGTGA. Trimming shortened V by 5 bases and J by 4 bases, and 11 bases separated the two germline ends.

The J gene is TRBJ1-5, the V gene TRBV19, with a possible D match to TRBD1 (6 bases). The germline gives CDR1 LNHDA, CDR2 SQIVND (reference sequence). The CDR3 runs to 14 residues. V lost 3 bases and J 9 bases, leaving 15 bases between the germline ends. CDR3 nucleotide sequence: TGTGCCAGTAGTATGGGAACAGGGTCATTGCCCCAGCATTTT. As protein: CASSMGTGSLPQHF.

This chain joins TRBV5-1 and TRBJ2-1; D gene ambiguous. V gave up 0 bases and J gave up 0 bases, with 7 bases separating them. The CDR3 sequence is 15 residues long. Germline loops: CDR1 SGHRS, CDR2 YFSETQ. The CDR3 loop is CASSLARSSYNEQFF. The CDR3 nucleotides are TGCGCCAGCAGCTTGGCCCGAAGCTCCTACAATGAGCAGTTCTTC.

This clone has a single count. The CDR3 nucleotides are TGTGCCAGTCAATCGCGGACTAGCGGGAGGCGGGGAGATACGCAGTATTTT. Amino acid sequence: CASQSRTSGRRGDTQYF. This sequence joins TRBV19 and TRBJ2-3, with 14 bases fitting TRBD2. Trimming took 8 bases from V and 5 from J; bases not matched to a gene: 12. Germline CDR1 reads LNHDA; CDR2 reads SQIVND (reference sequence). This CDR3 spans 17 amino acids.

This clone occurred once. V is TRBV29-1 and J is TRBJ1-1; D remains ambiguous. The CDR3 is made up of 10 amino acids. The germline gives CDR1 SQVTM, CDR2 ANQGSEA. Trimming took off 4 bases at V and 8 bases at J, with 8 bases between the two ends. The CDR3 DNA follows: TGCAGCGTTGTTGGCCGAGAAGCTTTCTTT. This encodes CSVVGREAFF.

The chain combines TRBV5-6 with TRBJ2-7; D perhaps matches TRBD1 (5 bases). V dropped 1 base and J dropped 4 bases, with 15 bases sitting between them. Germline-derived CDR1 and CDR2 are SGHDT and YYEEEE. The CDR3 is 15 residues long. CDR3 residues: CASSLIQGVVYEQYF. The DNA of the CDR3 is TGTGCCAGCAGCTTGATTCAGGGCGTGGTATACGAGCAGTACTTC.

The chain recombines TRBV9 with TRBJ1-2, with D tentatively TRBD1 (5 bases). Trimming left V 1 base short and J 4 bases short, with 17 bases between. CDR1 and CDR2 from the germline V gene are SGDLS and YYNGEE. CDR3 length: 16 residues. The CDR3: CASSVIPGLRSYGYTF. CDR3 bases: TGTGCCAGCAGCGTAATTCCAGGGCTGAGGAGCTATGGCTACACCTTC.

The chain links TRBV4-1 to TRBJ2-5, with 8 bases lining up with TRBD2. This CDR3 contains 14 residues. V lost 5 bases and J lost 5; bases outside the gene matches: 7. The germline gives CDR1 MGHRA, CDR2 YSYEKL. The CDR3 reads CASSAPGGPETQYF. As DNA, the CDR3 is TGCGCCAGCAGCGCCCCGGGAGGGCCCGAGACCCAGTACTTC.

V and J are TRBV11-2 and TRBJ1-5; D is undetermined. From germline, CDR1 is SGHAT and CDR2 FQNNGV. This CDR3 spans 13 amino acids. V dropped 4 bases and J dropped 7 bases, with 11 bases sitting between them. This CDR3 reads CASSSSLGQPQHF. CDR3 DNA: TGTGCCAGCAGCTCATCCCTAGGGCAGCCCCAGCATTTT.

This clone was seen a single time. This chain connects TRBV5-1 to TRBJ2-2; maybe TRBD2 (6 bases). The CDR3 length is 16 residues. V gave up 0 bases and J gave up 5 bases, with 14 bases separating them. Germline V gene data show CDR1 as SGHRS and CDR2 as YFSETQ. Here the CDR3 DNA reads TGCGCCAGCAGCTTGGCCGTAGACGGGAGTACCGGGGAGCTGTTTTTT. It yields the protein CASSLAVDGSTGELFF. Complete variable domain (other parts from reference TRBV5-1 and TRBJ2-2): KAGVTQTPRYLIKTRGQQVTLSCSPISGHRSVSWYQQTPGQGLQFLFEYFSETQRNKGNFPGRFSGRQFSNSRSEMNVSTLELGDSALYLCASSLAVDGSTGELFFGEGSRLTVL.